This T cell receptor (beta chain) is drawn from a study of blood T cell repertoires in COVID-19. For the study at large: The United States, Italy and Spain supplied acute and convalescent COVID-19 samples.

The trim removed 4 bases at V and 0 bases at J, leaving 3 bases unmatched. The germline CDR1 and CDR2 sequences are SGHRS and YFSETQ. The CDR3 is 15 amino acids. Repertoires were generated with immunoSEQ multiplex PCR, while TCRdb's copy carries only in-frame clones and drops some. The sample includes 150,000 to 200,000 clones, about 87% of them seen just once. Material for sequencing was peripheral blood. This TCR came from a woman between 65 and 79 years old with COVID-19, enrolled during active disease. V usage is TRBV5-1 and J usage is TRBJ2-2; TRBD1 aligns across 7 bases. The CDR3, as DNA: TGCGCCAGCAGCCCCGGGACAGCGAACACCGGGGAGCTGTTTTTT. This encodes CASSPGTANTGELFF.